The 20 T cell receptor beta chains below come from one sample, sequenced in a study of metastatic and nonmetastatic thyroid tumors. TCRdb re-called the PCR reads through MiXCR. The sample has 25,000 or so clones; around a sixth are singletons. Thyroid surgery took place with no prior treatment in any patient. Sequenced material: blood. These receptors were taken from a male donor with papillary thyroid cancer or a benign thyroid nodule (not recorded which). Some clones in this sample may be carry-over from other donors' samples.

This clone was observed a single time. V is TRBV7-9 and J is TRBJ1-1, with unresolved D. Germline V lookup: CDR1 SEHNR, CDR2 FQNEAQ (reference sequence). This CDR3 contains 13 residues. Trimming took off 2 bases at V and 3 bases at J, with 7 bases between the two ends. As DNA, the CDR3 is TGTGCCAGCAGCTTATTCTGGGACACTGAAGCTTTCTTT. It translates to CASSLFWDTEAFF.

By share, this clone ranks as medium-sized. This CDR3 reads CASSLLGYEQYF. CDR3 coding DNA: TGTGCCAGCAGTTTATTGGGTTACGAGCAGTACTTC. The chain couples TRBV12-3 or TRBV12-4 to TRBJ2-7, with D unclear. CDR3 length: 12 amino acids. Deletions cut 2 bases from V and 4 bases from J, with 6 bases between.

This clone was seen only a few times. The chain combines TRBV6-1 with TRBJ2-5; 12 bases match TRBD1. J gave up 5 bases and V 6 bases, and 4 bases lay outside the gene matches. CDR3 length: 14 residues. Germline V gene sequence: CDR1 MNHNS, CDR2 SASEGT. The CDR3 protein is CASRRGQGAETQYF. CDR3 DNA: TGTGCCAGCAGGCGGGGACAGGGGGCGGAGACCCAGTACTTC.

This clone has ten or more counts. The chain is built from TRBV28 and TRBJ1-3; D gene uncertain. Germline CDR1 and CDR2: MDHEN and SYDVKM. The CDR3 has 13 residues. Trimming stripped 4 bases from V and 5 bases from J, with 9 bases between. Here the CDR3 reads CASSSGVRNTIYF. The CDR3 DNA reads as TGTGCCAGCAGTTCCGGGGTGAGAAACACCATATATTTT.

This clone turned up a few times. The V call is TRBV6-2 or TRBV6-3, the J call TRBJ1-6; possible D gene TRBD1, 6 bases. The CDR3 runs 15 residues. Germline V gene data show CDR1 as MNHEY and CDR2 as SVGEGT. V lost 1 base and J lost 5, with 9 bases in between. The CDR3, as DNA: TGTGCCAGCAGTTACTATGGGGGCCATAATTCACCCCTCCACTTT. Its translation is CASSYYGGHNSPLHF.

This clone was observed many times. The chain is built from TRBV10-2 and TRBJ2-1; 11 positions match TRBD2. CDR1 is WSHSY, CDR2 SAAADI, per germline. The CDR3 length is 15 residues. The V and J ends lost 1 base and 6 bases, in that order; junction bases with no gene match: 2. The CDR3: CASSELLAGVNEQFF. CDR3 sequence (DNA): TGCGCCAGCAGTGAGTTACTAGCGGGAGTCAATGAGCAGTTCTTC.

This clone showed up many times. CDR3 bases: TGTGCCAGCAGCTCCCTCGCAGCGGGGGCCCGATACAATGAGCAGTTCTTC. Residues: CASSSLAAGARYNEQFF. V usage is TRBV11-1 and J usage is TRBJ2-1, with TRBD2 matching 8 bases. Per germline, CDR1 SGHAT and CDR2 FQDESV (reference sequence). After removal of 4 bases from V and 4 bases from J, the junction contained 12 bases not matched to a gene. There are 17 residues in the CDR3.

This clone has at least ten counts. The rearrangement joins TRBV11-3 to TRBJ2-1; 14 bases agree with TRBD2. Germline V gives CDR1 SGHNT, CDR2 YENEEA. The V segment lost 0 bases and the J segment 8 bases; nucleotides outside the gene matches: 6. The CDR3 length is 17 residues. The CDR3 sequence: CASSLDNGTSGSDEQFF. The CDR3, as DNA: TGTGCCAGCAGCTTAGATAACGGGACTAGCGGGAGTGATGAGCAGTTCTTC.

This clone was detected many times. The CDR3 is CASSIQGNTEAFF. The CDR3 nucleotides read TGTGCCAGTAGTATCCAGGGGAACACTGAAGCTTTCTTT. The chain combines TRBV19 with TRBJ1-1, with a weak D call TRBD1 (5 bases). CDR1 and CDR2 (germline): LNHDA, SQIVND (reference sequence). V lost 3 bases and J lost 1, with 6 bases in between. The CDR3 length is 13 residues.

The chain links TRBV5-1 to TRBJ2-3; D not certain. CDR3 size: 9 residues. Trimming cost V 3 bases and J 14 bases, with 7 bases left between them. CDR1 is SGHRS and CDR2 is YFSETQ in the germline V gene. The CDR3 nucleotides read TGCGCCAGCAGCTACGACGGGTATTTT. The encoded protein is CASSYDGYF.

This clone was seen at least ten times. V is TRBV28 and J is TRBJ2-2; D is perhaps TRBD1 (5 bases). The CDR3 spans 13 residues. The V end lost 7 bases, the J end lost 2 bases, and 8 bases lay between the germline ends. Looked up from germline, CDR1 is MDHEN and CDR2 is SYDVKM. CDR3 DNA: TGTGCCAGCACCAGGGAAAACACCGGGGAGCTGTTTTTT. Translated, it gives CASTRENTGELFF.

In its sample, this clone was seen many times. The J gene is TRBJ1-1, the V gene TRBV27; tentative D call: TRBD1 (6 bases). V was cut by 6 bases and J by 4 bases, with 15 bases left in between. Germline values: CDR1 MNHEY, CDR2 SMNVEV (reference sequence). CDR3 length: 14 residues. CDR3 sequence (DNA): TGTGCCAGCAGGGAGACAGGCGGAATCACTGAAGCTTTCTTT. It is translated as CASRETGGITEAFF.

In its sample, this clone was seen many times. The chain links TRBV20-1 to TRBJ1-1, with D possibly TRBD1 on 5 matching bases. Per the germline V gene, CDR1 is DFQATT and CDR2 is SNEGSKA (reference sequence). CDR3 length: 15 residues. V was trimmed by 3 bases and J by 4 bases, leaving 18 bases between them. The CDR3, as DNA: TGCAGTGCTAGTTCTCCCTGGGGGGGGGGCACTGAAGCTTTCTTT. It encodes CSASSPWGGGTEAFF.

The V call is TRBV19, the J call TRBJ1-5, with 7 bases matching TRBD1. CDR1 is LNHDA and CDR2 is SQIVND in the germline V gene (reference sequence). The CDR3 covers 14 residues. The V segment lost 7 bases and the J segment 7 bases; nucleotides outside the gene matches: 10. CDR3 nucleotide sequence: TGTGCCAGTATCTTAGACAGGGTAAACCAGCCCCAGCATTTT. Translated, it gives CASILDRVNQPQHF.

At least ten counts were recorded for this clone. J is TRBJ1-5 and V is TRBV20-1; TRBD1 is a possible D gene (6 bases). This CDR3 contains 17 residues. Germline CDR1 DFQATT, CDR2 SNEGSKA (reference sequence). V was pared by 5 bases and J by 0 bases, with 20 bases between. The CDR3 DNA follows: TGCAGTGCTTTTCCGGGACATGCATTCCCTAGCAATCAGCCCCAGCATTTT. This encodes CSAFPGHAFPSNQPQHF.

This clone came up many times. This rearrangement joins TRBV7-3 to TRBJ2-7; TRBD1 aligns across 11 bases. The CDR3 has 14 residues. The germline CDR1 and CDR2 sequences are SGHTA and FQGTGA. V shed 3 bases and J 7 bases; nucleotides not matched to a gene: 5. In DNA form, the CDR3 reads TGTGCCAGCAGCTTGGACAGGGGGCTTGGGGAGCAGTACTTC. Translating it yields CASSLDRGLGEQYF.

The table lists this clone with many counts. This sequence joins TRBV20-1 and TRBJ2-7; 8 bases are shared with TRBD2. The CDR3 is 14 residues long. The trim removed 1 base at V and 3 bases at J, leaving 5 bases unmatched. Germline V gene sequence: CDR1 DFQATT, CDR2 SNEGSKA (reference sequence). CDR3 loop: CSARGPTSVYEQYF. The CDR3 nucleotides are TGCAGTGCTAGAGGTCCGACTAGCGTCTACGAGCAGTACTTC.

This clone was picked up many times. The chain links TRBV27 to TRBJ2-7, with 7 nucleotides matching TRBD1. After removal of 3 bases from V and 10 bases from J, the junction contained 9 bases not matched to a gene. The CDR3 runs to 13 residues. Germline V gives CDR1 MNHEY, CDR2 SMNVEV (reference sequence). CDR3 sequence (DNA): TGTGCCAGCAGTTTTGTCTGGGGACAGAGACAGTACTTC. Translated: CASSFVWGQRQYF.

This chain connects TRBV6-1 to TRBJ2-5; weak D call: TRBD1 (6 bases). The CDR3 totals 15 residues. Trimming pared 6 bases from V and 5 bases from J, leaving 19 bases between. CDR1 and CDR2 (germline): MNHNS, SASEGT. The CDR3 sequence is CASRTGTWGVETQYF. CDR3 nucleotide sequence: TGTGCCAGCAGAACCGGGACATGGGGCGTGGAGACCCAGTACTTC.

At least ten counts were recorded for this clone. V gene TRBV5-1 combines with J gene TRBJ1-5; 7 positions agree with TRBD1. Losses at the gene ends were 4 bases for V and 4 bases for J; bases not matched to a gene: 5. Germline V gene lookup returns CDR1 SGHRS and CDR2 YFSETQ. The CDR3 is 14 residues long. The CDR3 spells CASSKGTANQPQHF. The CDR3 nucleotides read TGCGCCAGCAGCAAAGGGACAGCGAATCAGCCCCAGCATTTT.